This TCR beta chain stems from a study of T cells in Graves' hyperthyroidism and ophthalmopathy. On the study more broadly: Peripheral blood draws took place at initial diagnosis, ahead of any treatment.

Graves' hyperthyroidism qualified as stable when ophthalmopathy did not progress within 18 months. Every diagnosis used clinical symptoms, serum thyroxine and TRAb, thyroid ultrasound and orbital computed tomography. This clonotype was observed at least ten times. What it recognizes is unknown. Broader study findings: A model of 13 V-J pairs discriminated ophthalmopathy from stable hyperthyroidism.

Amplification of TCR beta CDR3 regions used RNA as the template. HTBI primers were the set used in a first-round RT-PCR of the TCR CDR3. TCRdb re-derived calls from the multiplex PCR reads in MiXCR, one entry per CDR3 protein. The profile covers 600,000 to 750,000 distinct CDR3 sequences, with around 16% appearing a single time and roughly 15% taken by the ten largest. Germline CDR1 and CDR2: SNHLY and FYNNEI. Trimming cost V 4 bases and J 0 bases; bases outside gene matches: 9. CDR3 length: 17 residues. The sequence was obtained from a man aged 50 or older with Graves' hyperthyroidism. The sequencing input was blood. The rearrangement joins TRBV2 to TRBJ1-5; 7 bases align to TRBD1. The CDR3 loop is CASSATTGDSSNQPQHF. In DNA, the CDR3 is TGTGCCAGCAGTGCGACTACAGGGGATTCTAGCAATCAGCCCCAGCATTTT.